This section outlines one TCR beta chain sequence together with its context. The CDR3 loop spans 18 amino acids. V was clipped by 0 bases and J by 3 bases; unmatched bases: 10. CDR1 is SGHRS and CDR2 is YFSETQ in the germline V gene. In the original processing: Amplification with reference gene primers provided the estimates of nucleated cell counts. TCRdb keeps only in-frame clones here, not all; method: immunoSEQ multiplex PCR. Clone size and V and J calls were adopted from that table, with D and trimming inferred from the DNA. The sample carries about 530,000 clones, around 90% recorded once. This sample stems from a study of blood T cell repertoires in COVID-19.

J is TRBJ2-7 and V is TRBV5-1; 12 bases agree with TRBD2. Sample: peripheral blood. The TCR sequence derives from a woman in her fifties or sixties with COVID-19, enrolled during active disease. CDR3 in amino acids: CASSLGLAGAYTYYEQYF. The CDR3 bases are TGCGCCAGCAGCTTGGGACTAGCGGGGGCCTACACTTACTACGAGCAGTACTTC.